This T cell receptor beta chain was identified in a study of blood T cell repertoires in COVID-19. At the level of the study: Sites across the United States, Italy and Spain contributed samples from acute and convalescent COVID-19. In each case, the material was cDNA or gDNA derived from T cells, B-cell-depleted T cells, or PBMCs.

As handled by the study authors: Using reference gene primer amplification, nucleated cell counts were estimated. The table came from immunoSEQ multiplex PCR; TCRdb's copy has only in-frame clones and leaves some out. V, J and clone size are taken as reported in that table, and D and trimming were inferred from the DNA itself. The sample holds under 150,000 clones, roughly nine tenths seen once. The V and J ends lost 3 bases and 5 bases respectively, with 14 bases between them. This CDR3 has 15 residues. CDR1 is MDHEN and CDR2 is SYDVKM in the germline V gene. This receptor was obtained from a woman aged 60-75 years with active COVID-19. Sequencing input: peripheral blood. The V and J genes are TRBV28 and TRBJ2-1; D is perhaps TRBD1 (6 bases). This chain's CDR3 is CASSFGGVRHNEQFF. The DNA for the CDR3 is TGTGCCAGCAGTTTTGGGGGCGTCAGGCACAATGAGCAGTTCTTC.